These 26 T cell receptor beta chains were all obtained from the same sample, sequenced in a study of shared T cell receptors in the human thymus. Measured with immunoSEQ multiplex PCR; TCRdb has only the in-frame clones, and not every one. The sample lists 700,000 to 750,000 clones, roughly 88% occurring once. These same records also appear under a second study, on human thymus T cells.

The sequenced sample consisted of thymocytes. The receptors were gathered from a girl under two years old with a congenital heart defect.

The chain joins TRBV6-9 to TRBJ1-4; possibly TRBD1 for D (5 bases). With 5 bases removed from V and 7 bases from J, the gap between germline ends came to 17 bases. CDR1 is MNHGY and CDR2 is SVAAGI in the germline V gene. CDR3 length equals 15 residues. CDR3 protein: CASSRPGRVPEKLFF. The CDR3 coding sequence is TGTGCCAGCAGTCGCCCGGGCAGGGTCCCTGAAAAACTGTTTTTT.

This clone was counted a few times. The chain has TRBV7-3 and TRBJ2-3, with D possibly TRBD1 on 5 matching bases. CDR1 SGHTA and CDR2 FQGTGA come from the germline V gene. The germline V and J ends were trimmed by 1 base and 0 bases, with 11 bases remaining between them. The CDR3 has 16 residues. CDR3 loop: CASSLIQATSTDTQYF. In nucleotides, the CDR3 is TGTGCCAGCAGCTTAATACAGGCGACTAGCACAGATACGCAGTATTTT.

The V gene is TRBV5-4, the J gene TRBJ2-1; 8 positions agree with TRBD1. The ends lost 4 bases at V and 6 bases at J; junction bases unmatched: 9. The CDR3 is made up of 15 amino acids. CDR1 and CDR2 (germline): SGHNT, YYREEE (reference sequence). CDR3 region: CASSQDRVLTNEQFF. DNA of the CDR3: TGTGCCAGCAGCCAGGACAGGGTATTGACCAATGAGCAGTTCTTC.

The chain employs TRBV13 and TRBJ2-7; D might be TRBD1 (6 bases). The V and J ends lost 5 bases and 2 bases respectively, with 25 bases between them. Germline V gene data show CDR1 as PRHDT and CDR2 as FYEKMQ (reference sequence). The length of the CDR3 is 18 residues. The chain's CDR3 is CASSINQPRGTYAYEQYF. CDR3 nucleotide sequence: TGTGCCAGCAGCATAAACCAACCAAGGGGGACCTACGCCTACGAGCAGTACTTC.

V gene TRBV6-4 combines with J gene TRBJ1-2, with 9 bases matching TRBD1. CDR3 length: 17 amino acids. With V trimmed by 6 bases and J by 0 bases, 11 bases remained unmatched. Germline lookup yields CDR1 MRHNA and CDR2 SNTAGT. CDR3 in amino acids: CASSARWDRDPNYGYTF. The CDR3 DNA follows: TGTGCCAGCAGCGCACGATGGGACAGGGATCCTAACTATGGCTACACCTTC.

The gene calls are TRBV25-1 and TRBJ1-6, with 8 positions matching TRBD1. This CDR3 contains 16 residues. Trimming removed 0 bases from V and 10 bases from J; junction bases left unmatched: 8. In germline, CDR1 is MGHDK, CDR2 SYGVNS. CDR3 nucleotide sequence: TGTGCCAGCAGTGAATACCCGTTGGACAGGGCCTCACCCCTCCACTTT. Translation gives CASSEYPLDRASPLHF. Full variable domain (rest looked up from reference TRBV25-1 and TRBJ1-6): EADIYQTPRYLVIGTGKKITLECSQTMGHDKMYWYQQDPGMELHLIHYSYGVNSTEKGDLSSESTVSRIRTEHFPLTLESARPSHTSQYLCASSEYPLDRASPLHFGNGTRLTVT.

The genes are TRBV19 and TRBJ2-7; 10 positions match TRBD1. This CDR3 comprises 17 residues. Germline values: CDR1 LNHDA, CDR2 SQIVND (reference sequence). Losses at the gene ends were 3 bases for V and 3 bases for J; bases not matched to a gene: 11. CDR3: CASSIDRGHGLGYEQYF. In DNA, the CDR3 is TGTGCCAGTAGTATCGACAGGGGGCACGGACTAGGCTACGAGCAGTACTTC.

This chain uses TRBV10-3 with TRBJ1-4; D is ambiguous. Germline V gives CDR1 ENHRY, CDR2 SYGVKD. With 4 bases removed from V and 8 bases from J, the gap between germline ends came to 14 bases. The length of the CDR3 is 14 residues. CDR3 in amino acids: CAISAVLGPEKLFF. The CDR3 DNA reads TGTGCCATCAGTGCAGTCCTGGGCCCAGAAAAACTGTTTTTT.

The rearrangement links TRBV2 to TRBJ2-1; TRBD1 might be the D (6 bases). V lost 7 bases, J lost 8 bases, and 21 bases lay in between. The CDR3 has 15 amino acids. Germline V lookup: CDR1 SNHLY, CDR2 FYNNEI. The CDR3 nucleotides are TGTGCCAGCACTGTACTCGGGCAGGGGATCGATGAGCAGTTCTTC. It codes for CASTVLGQGIDEQFF. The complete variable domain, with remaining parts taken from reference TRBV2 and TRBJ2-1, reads EPEVTQTPSHQVTQMGQEVILRCVPISNHLYFYWYRQILGQKVEFLVSFYNNEISEKSEIFDDQFSVERPDGSNFTLKIRSTKLEDSAMYFCASTVLGQGIDEQFFGPGTRLTVL.

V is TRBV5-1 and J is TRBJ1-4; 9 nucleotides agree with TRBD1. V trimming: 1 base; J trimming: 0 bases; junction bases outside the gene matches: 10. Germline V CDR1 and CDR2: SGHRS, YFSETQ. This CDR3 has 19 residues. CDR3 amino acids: CASSLLPGQGAATNEKLFF. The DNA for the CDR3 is TGCGCCAGCAGCTTGTTACCGGGACAGGGAGCCGCAACTAATGAAAAACTGTTTTTT.

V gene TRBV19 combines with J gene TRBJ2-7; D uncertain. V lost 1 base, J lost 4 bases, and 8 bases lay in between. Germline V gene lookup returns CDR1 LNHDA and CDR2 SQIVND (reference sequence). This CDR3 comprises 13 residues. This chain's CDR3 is CASSIVGSYEQYF. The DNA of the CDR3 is TGTGCCAGTAGTATAGTTGGCAGTTACGAGCAGTACTTC. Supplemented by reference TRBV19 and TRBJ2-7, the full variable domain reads DGGITQSPKYLFRKEGQNVTLSCEQNLNHDAMYWYRQDPGQGLRLIYYSQIVNDFQKGDIAEGYSVSREKKESFPLTVTSAQKNPTAFYLCASSIVGSYEQYFGPGTRLTVT.

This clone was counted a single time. CDR3 bases: TGTGCCAGCAGTGAAGATTGGAGGCCGTTCACAGATACGCAGTATTTT. This gives the protein CASSEDWRPFTDTQYF. J is TRBJ2-3 and V is TRBV6-1; D may be TRBD2 (5 bases). Per the germline V gene, CDR1 is MNHNS and CDR2 is SASEGT. The V end lost 1 base, the J end lost 2 bases, and 13 bases lay between the germline ends. This CDR3 region has 16 residues.

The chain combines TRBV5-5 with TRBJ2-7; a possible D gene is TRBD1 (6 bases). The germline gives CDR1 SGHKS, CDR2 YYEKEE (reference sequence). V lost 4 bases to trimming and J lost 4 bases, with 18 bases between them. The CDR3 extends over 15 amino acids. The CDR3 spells CASSVGLDSQYEQYF. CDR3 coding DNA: TGTGCCAGCAGCGTAGGCCTGGACAGCCAATACGAGCAGTACTTC.

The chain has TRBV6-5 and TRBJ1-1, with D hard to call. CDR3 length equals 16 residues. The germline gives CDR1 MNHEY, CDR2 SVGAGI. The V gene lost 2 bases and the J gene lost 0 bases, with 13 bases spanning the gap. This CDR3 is CASSYHTGILNTEAFF. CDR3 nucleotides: TGTGCCAGCAGTTACCACACCGGGATCTTGAACACTGAAGCTTTCTTT.

CDR3 coding DNA: TGCAGCGTTGAAGCCCAGCTGCGGCCCCGGGACAGGGTGTATTTGGCTTTCTTT. Amino acid sequence: CSVEAQLRPRDRVYLAFF. The chain couples TRBV29-1 to TRBJ1-1, with 9 bases that match TRBD1. V was clipped by 1 base and J by 11 bases; unmatched bases: 23. CDR1 SQVTM and CDR2 ANQGSEA come from the germline V gene. The CDR3 contains 18 residues. The complete variable domain, with remaining parts taken from reference TRBV29-1 and TRBJ1-1, reads SAVISQKPSRDICQRGTSLTIQCQVDSQVTMMFWYRQQPGQSLTLIATANQGSEATYESGFVIDKFPISRPNLTFSTLTVSNMSPEDSSIYLCSVEAQLRPRDRVYLAFFGQGTRLTVV.

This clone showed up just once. The CDR3 loop reads CASSGRDRGRNTEAFF. The CDR3 DNA is TGTGCCAGCAGTGGACGGGACAGGGGTCGGAACACTGAAGCTTTCTTT. The chain joins TRBV6-1 to TRBJ1-1, with 10 bases fitting TRBD1. This CDR3 spans 16 amino acids. The V segment lost 4 bases and the J segment 1 base; nucleotides outside the gene matches: 6. Germline loops: CDR1 MNHNS, CDR2 SASEGT.

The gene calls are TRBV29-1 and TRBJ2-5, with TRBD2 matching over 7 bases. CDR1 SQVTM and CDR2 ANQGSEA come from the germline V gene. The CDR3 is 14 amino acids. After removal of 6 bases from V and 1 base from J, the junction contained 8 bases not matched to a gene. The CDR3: CSVLWWGGQETQYF. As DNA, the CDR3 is TGCAGCGTGCTTTGGTGGGGGGGCCAAGAGACCCAGTACTTC.

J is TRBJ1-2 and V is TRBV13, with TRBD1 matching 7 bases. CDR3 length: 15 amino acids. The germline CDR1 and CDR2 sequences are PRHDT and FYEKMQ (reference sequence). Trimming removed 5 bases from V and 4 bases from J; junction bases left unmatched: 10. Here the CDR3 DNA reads TGTGCCAGCAGCCGGAGGGGACAGAGCCTCTATGGCTACACCTTC. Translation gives CASSRRGQSLYGYTF.

The CDR3 nucleotides read TGTGCCAGCAGCCATGAGATGAACACTGAAGCTTTCTTT. Residues: CASSHEMNTEAFF. The gene calls are TRBV9 and TRBJ1-1, with D hard to call. This CDR3 has 13 amino acids. Germline CDR1 reads SGDLS; CDR2 reads YYNGEE. Trimming took 4 bases from V and 0 from J, leaving 7 bases between them.

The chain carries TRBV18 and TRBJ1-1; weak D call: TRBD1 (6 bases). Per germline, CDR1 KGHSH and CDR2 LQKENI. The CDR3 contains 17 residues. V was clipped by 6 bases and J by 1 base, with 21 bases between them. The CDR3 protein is CASSPPGGREGNTEAFF. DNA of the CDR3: TGTGCCAGCTCGCCGCCTGGGGGGCGGGAGGGGAACACTGAAGCTTTCTTT.

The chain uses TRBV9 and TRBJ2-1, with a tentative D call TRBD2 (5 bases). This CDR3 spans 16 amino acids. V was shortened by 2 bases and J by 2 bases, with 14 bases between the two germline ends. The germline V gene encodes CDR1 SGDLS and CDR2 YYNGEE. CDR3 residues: CASSVEERPPYNEQFF. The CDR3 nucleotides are TGTGCCAGCAGCGTTGAGGAGCGGCCGCCCTACAATGAGCAGTTCTTC.

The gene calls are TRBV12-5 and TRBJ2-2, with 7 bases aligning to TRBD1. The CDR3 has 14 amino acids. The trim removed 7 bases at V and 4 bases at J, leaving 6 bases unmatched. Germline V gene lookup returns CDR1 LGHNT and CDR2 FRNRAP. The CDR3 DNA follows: TGTGCTAGTGCTCTGACAGGGTCCACCGGGGAGCTGTTTTTT. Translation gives CASALTGSTGELFF.

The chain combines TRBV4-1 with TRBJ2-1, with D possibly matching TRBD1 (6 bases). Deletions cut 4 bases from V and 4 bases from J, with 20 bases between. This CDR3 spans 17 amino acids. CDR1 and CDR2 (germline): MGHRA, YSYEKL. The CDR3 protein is CASSLLDGGRRYNEQFF. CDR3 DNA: TGCGCCAGCAGCCTACTTGATGGGGGCAGGAGGTACAATGAGCAGTTCTTC.

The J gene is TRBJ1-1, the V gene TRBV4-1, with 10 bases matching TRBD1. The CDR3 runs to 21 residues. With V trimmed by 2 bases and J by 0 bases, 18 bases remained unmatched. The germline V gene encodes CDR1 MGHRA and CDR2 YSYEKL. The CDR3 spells CASSQLSPRGQGILMNTEAFF. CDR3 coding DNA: TGCGCCAGCAGCCAACTCTCACCAAGGGGACAGGGGATCCTCATGAACACTGAAGCTTTCTTT.

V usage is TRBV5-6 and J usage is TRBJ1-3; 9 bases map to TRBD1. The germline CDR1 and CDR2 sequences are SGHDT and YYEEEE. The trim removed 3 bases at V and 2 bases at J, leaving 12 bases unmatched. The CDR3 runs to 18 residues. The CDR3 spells CASSWGERDRVPGNTIYF. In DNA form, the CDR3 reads TGTGCCAGCAGCTGGGGGGAACGGGACAGGGTCCCTGGAAACACCATATATTTT.

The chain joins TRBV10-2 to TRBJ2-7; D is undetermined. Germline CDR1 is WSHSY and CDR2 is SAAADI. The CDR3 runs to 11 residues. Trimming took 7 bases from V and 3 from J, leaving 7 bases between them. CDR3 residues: CASTPHYEQYF. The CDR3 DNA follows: TGCGCCAGCACCCCCCACTACGAGCAGTACTTC.